Below are 3 T cell receptor beta chains sequenced from a single sample in a study of T cells after yellow fever vaccination. MiXCR, run by TCRdb on the 5' RACE reads, gives a single entry per CDR3 protein. In the table there are hundreds of thousands of distinct CDR3 sequences, roughly 13% of which are singletons. The sequencing here drew on PBMCs, taken on the day of the yellow fever booster vaccination. The source of these receptors is a young man who received the YFV17D yellow fever vaccine.

This clonotype has just one count. The rearrangement joins TRBV4-2 to TRBJ2-7; D possibly corresponds to TRBD2 (7 bases). Germline CDR1 and CDR2: LGHNA and YNFKEQ. Trimming cost V 6 bases and J 7 bases, with 19 bases left between them. The CDR3 length is 14 residues. In DNA, the CDR3 is TGTGCCAGCAGTTTCGCGGGGGCGCCTGAGGAGCAGTACTTC. The encoded protein is CASSFAGAPEEQYF.

On this clonotype itself: One end of the junction does not line up with germline, which may come from a read error. The V call is TRBV7-7, the J call TRBJ2-1; maybe TRBD2 (5 bases). CDR1 and CDR2 from the germline V gene are SSHAT and FNYEAQ (reference sequence). The CDR3 has 15 amino acids. The CDR3 region has the DNA TGTGCTAGCAGCAAAGGGTCGGGAACTTACAATGAGCAGTTCTTC. Translating it yields CASSKGSGTYNEQFF.

The V and J genes are TRBV7-2 and TRBJ2-1, with TRBD2 matching over 9 bases. The CDR3 contains 16 residues. The ends lost 2 bases at V and 1 base at J; junction bases unmatched: 3. Germline values: CDR1 SGHTA, CDR2 FQGNSA. The CDR3 nucleotides are TGTGCCAGCAGCTTAACAAGCGGGAGGTCCTACAATGAGCAGTTCTTC. This encodes CASSLTSGRSYNEQFF.